The present T cell receptor beta chain was sequenced within a study of graft-versus-host responses after intestinal transplantation. After removal of 2 bases from V and 0 bases from J, the junction contained 3 bases not matched to a gene. Germline assignment: CDR1 GTSNPN and CDR2 SVGIG (reference sequence). The CDR3 covers 15 residues. This clone was observed a single time. Clones were sequenced by immunoSEQ multiplex PCR, and TCRdb holds only the in-frame ones, with some missing. The data contain over 80,000 clones, around 86% of them singletons. The chain couples TRBV30 to TRBJ2-3; 9 bases are a match to TRBD2. The starting material was PBMCs, obtained 255 days after intestinal transplant. The receptor's source is a human patient who received an intestinal transplant, so some T cells may come from the graft donor. CDR3 sequence reads: CAWSRLAGSTDTQYF. The CDR3 bases are TGTGCCTGGAGTCGGCTAGCGGGGAGCACAGATACGCAGTATTTT.